This T cell receptor beta chain was captured by sequencing in a study of graft-versus-host responses after intestinal transplantation. Overall study: All recipients were transplanted with multivisceral, liver-intestinal, or isolated intestinal grafts. Tacrolimus and steroids were given for around three years to all recipients after anti-thymocyte globulin induction.

Germline lookup yields CDR1 MGHRA and CDR2 YSYEKL. The CDR3 spans 18 residues. Profiling relied on immunoSEQ multiplex PCR, and the TCRdb table lists in-frame clones only, not all of them. The repertoire has tens of thousands of clones, about 93% of them found once; the top ten carry about 6.3%. On this clone: Its cognate antigen is unknown.

Study-wide points: Early after transplant, HvG clones declined as circulating GvH clones peaked. GvH clones detected in recipient marrow included some appearing first in ileum or blood.

This receptor was obtained from a human donor who received an intestinal transplant. The chain couples TRBV4-1 to TRBJ2-7, with 8 bases lining up with TRBD2. Gene TRBJ2-5 matches the end of the DNA better, so the J call may be wrong. Sequenced material: unstimulated CD8+ T cells sorted from spleen or lymph node cells, taken before intestinal transplant. The CDR3 DNA reads as TGCGCCAGCAGCCAAGCAACCCAGCGGGGGCCCTTACAAGAGACCCAGTACTTC. This gives the protein CASSQATQRGPLQETQYF.